This T cell receptor (beta chain) was found in a study of T cell responses to AZD1222 COVID-19 vaccine. About the study: Researchers grouped second doses given at about 4 or about 12 weeks into one pool.

The method was immunoSEQ multiplex PCR; TCRdb's version includes in-frame clones alone and lacks a portion of them. The sample yields about 140,000 clones, roughly 90% seen once. CDR3 size: 13 residues. Trimming left V 0 bases short and J 8 bases short, with 5 bases between. This clone was observed a handful of times. Antigen: not known. Study findings and constraints: Vaccination with two AZD1222 doses was followed by a rise in Spike-specific TCR breadth and depth. Repertoire sampling was restricted to post-peak T cell response timepoints.

The sequencing here drew on peripheral blood, taken on day 0 of AZD1222 vaccination. This sequence originates from an adult in good health. The chain links TRBV12-3 or TRBV12-4 to TRBJ2-6, with no clear D. CDR3 nucleotides: TGTGCCAGCAGTTTAGCGGGTTCCAACGTCCTGACTTTC. This encodes CASSLAGSNVLTF.